Sequencing of this T cell receptor (beta chain) was carried out in a study of blood T cell repertoires in COVID-19. Study information: The United States, Italy and Spain supplied acute and convalescent COVID-19 samples. Nucleic acid was either cDNA or gDNA, and it came from T cells, B-cell-depleted T cells, or PBMCs.

Original methodology: The authors estimated nucleated cell counts from reference gene primer amplification. Data came from immunoSEQ multiplex PCR; TCRdb stores just in-frame clones and leaves some out. The V and J calls and clone size are taken from that table; D and trimming were inferred from the DNA. The data show roughly 290,000 clones, around four fifths seen once. CDR3 size: 13 residues. V was cut by 6 bases and J by 8 bases, with 14 bases left in between. Looked up from germline, CDR1 is MDHEN and CDR2 is SYDVKM. The origin of this receptor is a woman between 45 and 60 years old with active or convalescent COVID-19. This chain uses TRBV28 with TRBJ1-3; maybe TRBD1 (6 bases). Input material: peripheral blood. The chain's CDR3 is CASRKQGTHTIYF. The CDR3 DNA sequence: TGTGCCAGCAGAAAACAGGGCACACACACCATATATTTT.